One sample yielded the 9 T cell receptor beta chains listed below, sequenced in a study of T cell repertoires in aging, cancer and after chemotherapy. Multiplex touch-down PCR with TRB-A/B primers amplified rearranged V-D-J TRB sequences. TCRdb re-called the multiplex PCR reads with MiXCR, one entry per CDR3 protein. Among about 12,000 distinct CDR3 sequences, roughly 32% were seen once, and the ten largest hold around a tenth. Amplification of TCR beta used genomic DNA extracted from peripheral blood. The source material was blood. The receptors originated from a human donor in good health. The donor label of this sample is uncertain.

By frequency in the sample, this clonotype is medium-sized. This sequence joins TRBV6-5 and TRBJ2-7; the match to TRBD2 covers 7 bases. Per the germline V gene, CDR1 is MNHEY and CDR2 is SVGAGI. With 5 bases clipped from V and 2 bases from J, the junction kept 9 bases outside the gene matches. This CDR3 has 15 residues. For the CDR3, the DNA is TGTGCCAGCAGTCCCCAAGCGGGACGCACCTACGAGCAGTACTTC. This sequence encodes CASSPQAGRTYEQYF.

This clonotype has more than one count but fewer than ten. The chain combines TRBV10-3 with TRBJ1-3; D gene unclear. Germline-derived CDR1 and CDR2 are ENHRY and SYGVKD. The ends were cut back, 0 bases at V and 0 bases at J, with 9 bases in the middle. The CDR3 runs 16 residues. CDR3 nucleotide sequence: TGTGCCATCAGTGAGTCGATGGCGCACTCTGGAAACACCATATATTTT. Protein product: CAISESMAHSGNTIYF.

The gene calls are TRBV19 and TRBJ1-2, with D uncertain. This CDR3 comprises 14 residues. V was trimmed by 8 bases and J by 4 bases, leaving 17 bases between them. CDR1 and CDR2 from the germline V gene are LNHDA and SQIVND (reference sequence). CDR3 protein: CASPTPPGIYGYTF. The CDR3 region has the DNA TGTGCCAGTCCAACCCCCCCGGGGATCTATGGCTACACCTTC.

The chain has TRBV6-6 and TRBJ1-2; TRBD1 aligns across 9 bases. This CDR3 has 17 residues. J gave up 3 bases and V 5 bases, and 13 bases lay outside the gene matches. CDR1 and CDR2 from the germline V gene are MNHNY and SVGAGI (reference sequence). For the CDR3, the DNA is TGTGCCAGCAGTCAGGGGACAGGGCGGGTCCGCTACTATGGCTACACCTTC. Residues: CASSQGTGRVRYYGYTF.

There are a few counts of this clonotype. The chain is built from TRBV7-9 and TRBJ2-7, with 9 bases that match TRBD1. The CDR3 runs to 14 residues. Losses at the gene ends were 5 bases for V and 3 bases for J; bases not matched to a gene: 5. Germline V gives CDR1 SEHNR, CDR2 FQNEAQ (reference sequence). CDR3 in amino acids: CASSIRQGVYEQYF. The CDR3 nucleotides are TGTGCCAGCAGCATAAGACAGGGGGTCTACGAGCAGTACTTC. Filled out from reference TRBV7-9 and TRBJ2-7, the complete variable domain reads DTGVSQNPRHKITKRGQNVTFRCDPISEHNRLYWYRQTLGQGPEFLTYFQNEAQLEKSRLLSDRFSAERPKGSFSTLEIQRTEQGDSAMYLCASSIRQGVYEQYFGPGTRLTVT.

J is TRBJ1-1 and V is TRBV4-2; 7 positions match TRBD1. The germline CDR1 and CDR2 sequences are LGHNA and YNFKEQ. The ends lost 5 bases at V and 0 bases at J; junction bases unmatched: 3. There are 14 residues in the CDR3. The CDR3 sequence: CASSTGQLNTEAFF. The CDR3 nucleotides are TGTGCCAGCAGCACGGGACAGTTGAACACTGAAGCTTTCTTT.

This clonotype was seen a handful of times. CDR3 residues: CASTRGVGDGYNEQFF. The CDR3 nucleotides read TGTGCCAGCACCCGGGGGGTAGGGGACGGCTACAATGAGCAGTTCTTC. The chain recombines TRBV5-5 with TRBJ2-1; 7 bases line up with TRBD2. The CDR3 contains 16 residues. From germline, CDR1 is SGHKS and CDR2 YYEKEE (reference sequence). V gave up 6 bases and J gave up 3 bases; unmatched junction bases: 12.

This rearrangement joins TRBV12-3 or TRBV12-4 to TRBJ2-5; unclear D gene. The V and J ends lost 3 bases and 5 bases respectively, with 16 bases between them. This CDR3 contains 15 residues. CDR3 DNA sequence: TGTGCCAGCAGTTTGGAGAGCGCCCGCCGGGAGACCCAGTACTTC. The encoded protein is CASSLESARRETQYF.

CDR3 amino acids: CATRWDSNEAFF. The DNA of the CDR3 is TGTGCCACGCGGTGGGATTCGAATGAAGCTTTCTTT. The genes are TRBV10-3 and TRBJ1-1; no reliable D call. This CDR3 is built from 12 residues. CDR1 and CDR2 (germline): ENHRY, SYGVKD. The ends were cut back, 10 bases at V and 7 bases at J, with 16 bases in the middle.